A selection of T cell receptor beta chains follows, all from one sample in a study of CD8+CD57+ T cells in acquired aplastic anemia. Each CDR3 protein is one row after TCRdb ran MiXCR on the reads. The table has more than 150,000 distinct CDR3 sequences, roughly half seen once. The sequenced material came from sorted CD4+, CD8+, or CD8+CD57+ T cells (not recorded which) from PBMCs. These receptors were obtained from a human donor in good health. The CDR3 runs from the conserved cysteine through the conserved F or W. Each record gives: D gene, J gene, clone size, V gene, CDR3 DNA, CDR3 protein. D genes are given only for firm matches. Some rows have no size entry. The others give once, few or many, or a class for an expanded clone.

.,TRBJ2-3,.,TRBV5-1,TGCGCCAGCGGCTTAATAGTTGACACAGATACGCAGTATTTT,CASGLIVDTDTQYF
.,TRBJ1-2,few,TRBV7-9,TGTGCCAGCAGCTCGGACGGACTATATGGCTACACCTTC,CASSSDGLYGYTF
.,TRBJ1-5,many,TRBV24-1,TGTGCCAGCCACTCCGGAGTAGGGGGTCAGCCCCAGCATTTT,CASHSGVGGQPQHF
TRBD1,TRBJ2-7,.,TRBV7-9,TGTGCCAGCAGCTTAGGGGGACAGGGGGACTACGAGCAGTACTTC,CASSLGGQGDYEQYF
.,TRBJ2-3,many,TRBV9,TGTGCCAGCCAAGGCGAGATCACAGATACGCAGTATTTT,CASQGEITDTQYF
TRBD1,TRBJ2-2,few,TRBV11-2,TGTGCCAGCACCTCCGGGGACAGGGTGAACACCGGGGAGCTGTTTTTT,CASTSGDRVNTGELFF
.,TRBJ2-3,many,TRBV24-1,TGTGCCACCAGTGTTTCTCAGGGCACAGATACGCAGTATTTT,CATSVSQGTDTQYF
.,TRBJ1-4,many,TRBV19,TGTGCCAGTAGGCCAGAGGGGGTACCGAATGAAAAACTGTTTTTT,CASRPEGVPNEKLFF
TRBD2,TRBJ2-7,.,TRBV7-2,TGTGCCAGCAGCTTAGCTATTGCGGGGGGCGCGGGGAACGAGCAGTACTTC,CASSLAIAGGAGNEQYF
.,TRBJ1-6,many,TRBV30,TGTGCCTGGAGTGTAGGGGTAAGACCCCTCCACTTT,CAWSVGVRPLHF
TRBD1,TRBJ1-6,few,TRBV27,TGTGCCAGCAGTGTTGAGGGGACAGCTAATAATTCACCCCTCCACTTT,CASSVEGTANNSPLHF
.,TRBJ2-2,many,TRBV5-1,TGCGCCAGCAGTTCGGGGCCCCCGAACACCGGGGAGCTGTTTTTT,CASSSGPPNTGELFF
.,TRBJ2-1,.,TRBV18,TGTGCCAGCTCACCATTGCCAGGTGTATCCTACAATGAGCAGTTCTTC,CASSPLPGVSYNEQFF
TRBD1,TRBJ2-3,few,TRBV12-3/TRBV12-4,TGTGCCAGCAGCAGGGACAGGGGTTTGACAGATACGCAGTATTTT,CASSRDRGLTDTQYF
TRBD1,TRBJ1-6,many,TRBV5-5,TGTGCCAGCAACCCCCTACCGGGACAGAAAAATTCACCCCTCCACTTT,CASNPLPGQKNSPLHF
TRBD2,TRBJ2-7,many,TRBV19,TGTGCCAGTATGGAGACTAGCGGGAGCTACGAGCAGTACTTC,CASMETSGSYEQYF
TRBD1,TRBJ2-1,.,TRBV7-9,TGTGCCAGCAGCCGGGACAGTAGTGGTGAGCAGTTCTTC,CASSRDSSGEQFF
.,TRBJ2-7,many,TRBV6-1,TGTGCCAGCAGCTCCACAGGGAGGTACGAGCAGTACTTC,CASSSTGRYEQYF
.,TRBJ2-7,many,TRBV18,TGTGCCAGCTCACCATTGTGGCAGTACTTC,CASSPLWQYF
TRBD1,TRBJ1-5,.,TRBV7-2,TGTGCCAGCAGAAGCTCGGGACAGTATAATCAGCCCCAGCATTTT,CASRSSGQYNQPQHF
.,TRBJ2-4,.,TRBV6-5,TGTGCCACCGATAAAGGAGAGATAAGGATGGGAAACATTCAGTACTTC,CATDKGEIRMGNIQYF
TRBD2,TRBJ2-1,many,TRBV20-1,TGCAGTGCTAGAGAGACTAGCGGGATTTCCTCCTACAATGAGCAGTTCTTC,CSARETSGISSYNEQFF